These 29 T cell receptor beta chains were all obtained from the same sample, sequenced in a study of shared clonotypes between healthy human individuals. CD45RO-negative cells were positively selected for CCR7, leaving out terminally differentiated effector memory CD45RA+ cells. Repertoires were generated with immunoSEQ multiplex PCR, while TCRdb's copy carries only in-frame clones and drops some. Among roughly 570,000 clones listed, nearly 98% were seen once. Input material: naive CD8+ T cells sorted from blood. The receptors come from a young man in good health.

V and J are TRBV7-8 and TRBJ2-2; D call uncertain. The CDR3 has 15 residues. Germline lookup yields CDR1 SGHVS and CDR2 FQNEAQ. V lost 5 bases, J lost 5 bases, and 15 bases lay in between. CDR3 DNA sequence: TGTGCCAGCAGCCTCAGGCTGGGTGGGACCGGGGAGCTGTTTTTT. This gives the protein CASSLRLGGTGELFF.

The V gene is TRBV27, the J gene TRBJ1-2; 9 nucleotides agree with TRBD1. The CDR3 runs to 14 residues. Losses at the gene ends were 5 bases for V and 7 bases for J; bases not matched to a gene: 8. Per germline, CDR1 MNHEY and CDR2 SMNVEV (reference sequence). CDR3 loop: CASSPTRQGGGYTF. Written as DNA, the CDR3 is TGTGCCAGCAGTCCGACGCGACAGGGGGGTGGCTACACCTTC.

The chain joins TRBV10-2 to TRBJ2-1; 9 bases line up with TRBD2. The CDR3 loop spans 13 amino acids. V trimming: 6 bases; J trimming: 8 bases; junction bases outside the gene matches: 5. Looked up from germline, CDR1 is WSHSY and CDR2 is SAAADI. The CDR3 reads CASRGRLADEQFF. CDR3 sequence (DNA): TGCGCCAGCAGGGGCAGACTAGCGGATGAGCAGTTCTTC.

The V gene is TRBV29-1, the J gene TRBJ2-1; D is unresolved. The CDR3 totals 14 residues. The V gene lost 0 bases and the J gene lost 8 bases, with 14 bases spanning the gap. From germline, CDR1 is SQVTM and CDR2 ANQGSEA. DNA of the CDR3: TGCAGCGTTGAAGATCAGAGGTTCCTCGATGAGCAGTTCTTC. Protein product: CSVEDQRFLDEQFF.

The chain joins TRBV9 to TRBJ2-1, with D perhaps TRBD1 (5 bases). The CDR3 is 16 residues long. V was trimmed by 0 bases and J by 0 bases, leaving 10 bases between them. Germline V lookup: CDR1 SGDLS, CDR2 YYNGEE. In DNA, the CDR3 is TGTGCCAGCAGCGTAGTTGGACAACCCTCCTACAATGAGCAGTTCTTC. It yields the protein CASSVVGQPSYNEQFF.

The gene calls are TRBV27 and TRBJ2-2; D uncertain. V gave up 8 bases and J gave up 6 bases, with 22 bases separating them. CDR1 is MNHEY, CDR2 SMNVEV, per germline (reference sequence). This CDR3 has 16 amino acids. This CDR3 is CASGDGILLGAGELFF. CDR3 bases: TGTGCCAGCGGAGACGGAATCCTGCTAGGAGCCGGGGAGCTGTTTTTT.

V usage is TRBV5-6 and J usage is TRBJ1-5; the match to TRBD1 covers 9 bases. This CDR3 has 15 residues. J gave up 6 bases and V 3 bases, and 7 bases lay outside the gene matches. Germline V CDR1 and CDR2: SGHDT, YYEEEE. CDR3 DNA: TGTGCCAGCAGCTCCCACAGGGGGCTAGTTCAGCCCCAGCATTTT. It encodes CASSSHRGLVQPQHF.

V and J are TRBV28 and TRBJ2-1; D not certain. Trimming removed 6 bases at V and 10 bases at J, with 10 bases between. The CDR3 has 11 residues. The V gene's germline CDR1 is MDHEN and CDR2 SYDVKM. The CDR3 loop is CASSSTLEQFF. For the CDR3, the DNA is TGTGCCAGCAGCTCAACACTAGAGCAGTTCTTC. Variable domain in full (rest from reference TRBV28 and TRBJ2-1): DVKVTQSSRYLVKRTGEKVFLECVQDMDHENMFWYRQDPGLGLRLIYFSYDVKMKEKGDIPEGYSVSREKKERFSLILESASTNQTSMYLCASSSTLEQFFGPGTRLTVL.

The chain couples TRBV11-2 to TRBJ2-7; D may be TRBD1 or TRBD2 (5 bases each). Germline CDR1 SGHAT, CDR2 FQNNGV. V was pared by 3 bases and J by 4 bases, with 13 bases between. This CDR3 is built from 14 residues. CDR3 sequence reads: CASSFRVGVYEQYF. In DNA, the CDR3 is TGTGCCAGCAGCTTCAGGGTGGGGGTTTACGAGCAGTACTTC. Combining the CDR3 with reference TRBV11-2 and TRBJ2-7 gives the whole variable domain EAGVAQSPRYKIIEKRQSVAFWCNPISGHATLYWYQQILGQGPKLLIQFQNNGVVDDSQLPKDRFSAERLKGVDSTLKIQPAKLEDSAVYLCASSFRVGVYEQYFGPGTRLTVT.

This clone has only one observation. This chain connects TRBV29-1 to TRBJ1-2; 7 bases align to TRBD1. Germline V gene sequence: CDR1 SQVTM, CDR2 ANQGSEA. V lost 3 bases to trimming and J lost 8 bases; unmatched junction nucleotides: 3. This CDR3 comprises 11 residues. The CDR3 region is CSVETGSGYTF. CDR3 sequence (DNA): TGCAGCGTTGAGACAGGGAGCGGCTACACCTTC.

V is TRBV9 and J is TRBJ2-2; TRBD2 matches at 8 bases. V lost 4 bases, J lost 4 bases, and 9 bases stayed unmatched. CDR3 length equals 16 residues. Germline V gives CDR1 SGDLS, CDR2 YYNGEE. In DNA form, the CDR3 reads TGTGCCAGCAGCTCAGTGGCTAGCGGGTCCACCGGGGAGCTGTTTTTT. As protein: CASSSVASGSTGELFF. The entire variable domain, with the rest obtained from reference TRBV9 and TRBJ2-2, is as follows: DSGVTQTPKHLITATGQRVTLRCSPRSGDLSVYWYQQSLDQGLQFLIQYYNGEERAKGNILERFSAQQFPDLHSELNLSSLELGDSALYFCASSSVASGSTGELFFGEGSRLTVL.

The V call is TRBV2, the J call TRBJ2-7, with D unclear. Trimming stripped 3 bases from V and 4 bases from J, with 7 bases between. Germline loops: CDR1 SNHLY, CDR2 FYNNEI. CDR3 size: 12 residues. For the CDR3, the DNA is TGTGCCAGCAGTGACGGGCAATACGAGCAGTACTTC. Protein: CASSDGQYEQYF.

The rearrangement uses TRBV11-2 and TRBJ2-1; D perhaps matches TRBD1 (5 bases). Germline loops: CDR1 SGHAT, CDR2 FQNNGV. This CDR3 is built from 15 residues. With 6 bases removed from V and 2 bases from J, the gap between germline ends came to 14 bases. For the CDR3, the DNA is TGTGCCAGCAGGTCCTCGTTAGGGGCCTACAATGAGCAGTTCTTC. The encoded protein is CASRSSLGAYNEQFF.

This clone has only one observation. The chain has TRBV7-9 and TRBJ2-6, with no clear D. The CDR3 is 14 amino acids. The V gene lost 5 bases and the J gene lost 10 bases, with 15 bases spanning the gap. Germline CDR1 SEHNR, CDR2 FQNEAQ (reference sequence). As DNA, the CDR3 is TGTGCCAGCAGCAATACAGAGGAAACTAACGTCCTGACTTTC. Its translation is CASSNTEETNVLTF.

The chain joins TRBV7-8 to TRBJ2-7; 10 nucleotides align to TRBD1. This CDR3 has 16 residues. The germline V gene has CDR1 SGHVS and CDR2 FQNEAQ. Losses at the gene ends were 6 bases for V and 2 bases for J; bases not matched to a gene: 10. The CDR3 DNA is TGTGCCAGCAGTCTAAGGACCGGGACAGGGGCCTACGAGCAGTACTTC. It specifies CASSLRTGTGAYEQYF. The full variable domain, completed using reference TRBV7-8 and TRBJ2-7, is GAGVSQSPRYKVAKRGQDVALRCDPISGHVSLFWYQQALGQGPEFLTYFQNEAQLDKSGLPSDRFFAERPEGSVSTLKIQRTQQEDSAVYLCASSLRTGTGAYEQYFGPGTRLTVT.

This clone was detected once. The genes are TRBV7-9 and TRBJ2-1; the match to TRBD2 covers 11 bases. The CDR3 loop spans 15 amino acids. J was trimmed by 8 bases and V by 3 bases; bases with no gene match: 6. Per germline, CDR1 SEHNR and CDR2 FQNEAQ (reference sequence). CDR3 DNA sequence: TGTGCCAGCAGCTTTACTAGCGGGAGACTTGATGAGCAGTTCTTC. This sequence encodes CASSFTSGRLDEQFF.

The V gene is TRBV27, the J gene TRBJ2-1; perhaps TRBD1 as D (6 bases). V was cut by 6 bases and J by 3 bases, with 9 bases left in between. The CDR3 length is 13 residues. Germline V gene lookup returns CDR1 MNHEY and CDR2 SMNVEV (reference sequence). The CDR3 region is CASSQGIYNEQFF. The CDR3 region has the DNA TGTGCCAGCAGCCAGGGGATCTACAATGAGCAGTTCTTC.

A note on this clone: Other DNA sequences in this sample translate to the same CDR3. CDR3 in amino acids: CASSFGSYEQYF. CDR3 DNA sequence: TGTGCCAGCAGCTTTGGCTCCTACGAGCAGTACTTC. The chain employs TRBV5-4 and TRBJ2-7; D unclear. CDR3 length equals 12 residues. Trimming removed 2 bases from V and 0 bases from J, with 3 bases in between. CDR1 is SGHNT and CDR2 is YYREEE in the germline V gene (reference sequence).

V is TRBV9 and J is TRBJ2-3; possible D gene TRBD2, 5 bases. CDR1 SGDLS and CDR2 YYNGEE come from the germline V gene. The CDR3 extends over 14 amino acids. Trimming cost V 7 bases and J 0 bases, with 12 bases left between them. As DNA, the CDR3 is TGTGCCAGCGGCAGCGGTTCTAGCACAGATACGCAGTATTTT. This sequence encodes CASGSGSSTDTQYF.

This chain uses TRBV10-3 with TRBJ1-2, with 7 bases identical to TRBD1. The CDR3 contains 14 residues. Trimming at V came to 3 bases and at J to 8 bases, leaving 9 bases not matched to a gene. Germline CDR1 is ENHRY and CDR2 is SYGVKD. The CDR3 reads CAISEGRGEIGYTF. The CDR3 DNA reads TGTGCCATCAGTGAAGGCAGGGGGGAAATAGGCTACACCTTC.

V gene TRBV6-5 combines with J gene TRBJ2-1, with TRBD1 identical over 11 bases. The CDR3 is 15 residues long. The germline gives CDR1 MNHEY, CDR2 SVGAGI. V shed 5 bases and J 6 bases; nucleotides not matched to a gene: 6. DNA for the CDR3: TGTGCCAGCAGTGCAAGCGGGACAGGGGGCAATGAGCAGTTCTTC. Protein sequence: CASSASGTGGNEQFF.

V gene TRBV4-3 combines with J gene TRBJ2-2; 7 bases are a match to TRBD1. CDR3 size: 15 residues. Germline V gene sequence: CDR1 LGHNA, CDR2 YSLEER. With 0 bases clipped from V and 6 bases from J, the junction kept 4 bases outside the gene matches. The CDR3 spells CASSQDSGGSGELFF. CDR3 sequence (DNA): TGCGCCAGCAGCCAAGACTCAGGGGGTTCCGGGGAGCTGTTTTTT.

Of note for this clone: One end of the junction does not line up with germline, which may come from a read error. The genes are TRBV7-9 and TRBJ2-7, with D possibly being TRBD1 (5 bases). The V gene's germline CDR1 is SEHNR and CDR2 FQNEAQ (reference sequence). CDR3 length: 12 amino acids. CDR3 loop: CASKGIEYEQYF. As DNA, the CDR3 is TGTGCAAGCAAGGGGATTGAGTACGAGCAGTACTTC.

The V gene is TRBV28, the J gene TRBJ1-4, with TRBD1 matching over 10 bases. Germline-derived CDR1 and CDR2 are MDHEN and SYDVKM. The CDR3 sequence is 15 residues long. V shed 2 bases, J shed 8 bases, and the junction held 5 bases outside the gene matches. The CDR3 DNA reads TGTGCCAGCAGTTTAGAGACAGGGGGCTTGGAAAAACTGTTTTTT. This codes for CASSLETGGLEKLFF. Variable domain in full (rest from reference TRBV28 and TRBJ1-4): DVKVTQSSRYLVKRTGEKVFLECVQDMDHENMFWYRQDPGLGLRLIYFSYDVKMKEKGDIPEGYSVSREKKERFSLILESASTNQTSMYLCASSLETGGLEKLFFGSGTQLSVL.

The V and J genes are TRBV2 and TRBJ2-7; no reliable D call. This CDR3 contains 13 residues. The ends were cut back, 4 bases at V and 4 bases at J, with 11 bases in the middle. CDR1 is SNHLY and CDR2 is FYNNEI in the germline V gene. In nucleotides, the CDR3 is TGTGCCAGCAGTGTTGGTCGGATGTACGAGCAGTACTTC. Protein: CASSVGRMYEQYF.

This chain links TRBV27 with TRBJ2-1, with 9 bases that match TRBD1. With V trimmed by 7 bases and J by 7 bases, 23 bases remained unmatched. CDR3 length: 19 residues. Germline V gene lookup returns CDR1 MNHEY and CDR2 SMNVEV (reference sequence). CDR3 coding DNA: TGTGCCAGCATGATTGGGGCCCAAACACAGGGGGCGCATGGGAATGAGCAGTTCTTC. Translation: CASMIGAQTQGAHGNEQFF.

This chain uses TRBV4-3 with TRBJ2-2; the match to TRBD2 covers 9 bases. Germline lookup yields CDR1 LGHNA and CDR2 YSLEER. After removal of 4 bases from V and 9 bases from J, the junction contained 9 bases not matched to a gene. The CDR3 extends over 15 amino acids. The DNA of the CDR3 is TGCGCCAGCAGCCCGGGGACTAGCCCCTCCCGGGAGCTGTTTTTT. Protein sequence: CASSPGTSPSRELFF.

This sequence joins TRBV28 and TRBJ2-1, with D perhaps TRBD1 (5 bases). Germline lookup yields CDR1 MDHEN and CDR2 SYDVKM. This CDR3 comprises 14 residues. With 2 bases removed from V and 7 bases from J, the gap between germline ends came to 12 bases. CDR3 residues: CASSLNTRVNEQFF. CDR3 DNA sequence: TGTGCCAGCAGTTTAAACACCAGGGTTAATGAGCAGTTCTTC. Full variable domain (outside the CDR3, taken from reference TRBV28 and TRBJ2-1): DVKVTQSSRYLVKRTGEKVFLECVQDMDHENMFWYRQDPGLGLRLIYFSYDVKMKEKGDIPEGYSVSREKKERFSLILESASTNQTSMYLCASSLNTRVNEQFFGPGTRLTVL.

This chain joins TRBV11-2 and TRBJ2-7; D unclear. V shed 5 bases and J shed 7 bases, with 12 bases lying between them. The germline CDR1 and CDR2 sequences are SGHAT and FQNNGV. CDR3 length: 12 amino acids. The CDR3 nucleotides are TGTGCCAGCAGCCCGGGCCTGCCGGAGCAGTACTTC. It yields the protein CASSPGLPEQYF. The full variable domain, with the rest looked up from reference TRBV11-2 and TRBJ2-7, is EAGVAQSPRYKIIEKRQSVAFWCNPISGHATLYWYQQILGQGPKLLIQFQNNGVVDDSQLPKDRFSAERLKGVDSTLKIQPAKLEDSAVYLCASSPGLPEQYFGPGTRLTVT.